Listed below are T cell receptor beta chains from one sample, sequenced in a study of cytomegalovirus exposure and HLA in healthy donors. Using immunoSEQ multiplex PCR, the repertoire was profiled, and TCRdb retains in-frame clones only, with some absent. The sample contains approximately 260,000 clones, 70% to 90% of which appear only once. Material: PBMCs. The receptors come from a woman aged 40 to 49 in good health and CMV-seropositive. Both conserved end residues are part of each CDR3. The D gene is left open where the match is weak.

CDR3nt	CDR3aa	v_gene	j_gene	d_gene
TGCAGCGTTGCCGGCGGGGGGCACACTGAAGCTTTCTTT	CSVAGGGHTEAFF	TRBV29-1	TRBJ1-1	.
TGCGCCAGCAGCCAACAGGGACCCTACGAGCAGTACTTC	CASSQQGPYEQYF	TRBV5-1	TRBJ2-7	.
TGTGCCATCAGTGAAGGACAGGGCCCGAATCAGCCCCAGCATTTT	CAISEGQGPNQPQHF	TRBV10-3	TRBJ1-5	TRBD1
TGTGCCAGCAGTGGGGGACAGATTAGGAACACCGGGGAGCTGTTTTTT	CASSGGQIRNTGELFF	TRBV6-1	TRBJ2-2	TRBD1
TGTGCCAGCAGCTTAGAAGGGACAGGGGGGACTGAAGCTTTCTTT	CASSLEGTGGTEAFF	TRBV7-9	TRBJ1-1	TRBD1
TGTGCCAGCAGTTTATCTTTCAGGGGGCAGACCGGGGAGCTGTTTTTT	CASSLSFRGQTGELFF	TRBV28	TRBJ2-2	TRBD1
TGCGCCAGCAGCTTAGGAGGCGGGTTTGGGATGGCGGGAGTGTGGTATTTT	CASSLGGGFGMAGVWYF	TRBV5-1	TRBJ2-3	TRBD2
TGTGCCAGCAGCCCGAAGGGACTAGCGGGGAACACCGGGGAGCTGTTTTTT	CASSPKGLAGNTGELFF	TRBV9	TRBJ2-2	TRBD2
TGTGCCAGCAGGGTCCCAGGGTGGGGGGTCCAAGAGACCCAGTACTTC	CASRVPGWGVQETQYF	TRBV7-8	TRBJ2-5	.
TGTGCCAGCAGCTTTGATGGAGACAGCTCCTACAATGAGCAGTTCTTC	CASSFDGDSSYNEQFF	TRBV13	TRBJ2-1	.
TGTGCCAGCAGCTTGATAGGGACTAGCACAGACGAGCAGTACTTC	CASSLIGTSTDEQYF	TRBV5-6	TRBJ2-7	TRBD2
TGTGCCAGTAGTACGACAGGGGGTACGAACACTGAAGCTTTCTTT	CASSTTGGTNTEAFF	TRBV19	TRBJ1-1	TRBD1